The sequence of this T cell receptor (beta chain) was determined in a study of beta chain features in type 1 diabetes. In the study overall: The samples had approximately 110 million sorted cells examined in all.

This clone has more than one count but fewer than ten. Antigen unknown. Other nucleotide sequences from this sample produce the same CDR3. Study results and limitations: PCR, the amplification step, might favor shorter templates, equally in patients and controls. For cells with high TCR expression, cDNA sequencing could yield over-representation. The analysis here could not establish whether HLA type shapes TCRB rearrangement.

The length of the CDR3 is 11 residues. Germline V CDR1 and CDR2: SQVTM, ANQGSEA. Trimming took 5 bases from V and 8 from J, leaving 12 bases between them. The authors reverse transcribed all of the isolated RNA, so sequencing captured expressed TCRB transcripts. Clones were sequenced by immunoSEQ multiplex PCR, and TCRdb holds only the in-frame ones, with some missing. The sample includes 200,000 to 250,000 clones, roughly 10% of them seen just once. Sequencing was done on a sample of central memory CD4+ T cells from blood. The gene calls are TRBV29-1 and TRBJ1-1; the D is unclear. This receptor was obtained from a man younger than 35 in good health. The CDR3 spells CSVSRRAEAFF. The DNA of the CDR3 is TGCAGCGTTAGTAGAAGGGCGGAAGCTTTCTTT.